The 23 T cell receptor beta chains presented below share a single source sample, sequenced in a study of post-analysis software for immune sequencing data. Regarding the study as a whole: In patients, about five TRBV segments were more frequent than in controls, with TRBV5-6, TRBV5-1 and TRBV20-1 among them.

These TCRs' antigens remain unknown. Unique molecular identifiers featured in each of the TCR beta cDNA libraries. Via MiXCR, TCRdb re-called the PCR reads, giving one row per CDR3 protein. The sample includes around 710,000 distinct CDR3 sequences, 46% seen only once; the top ten take approximately 4.4%. The sequenced material came from blood. These receptors originate from a girl aged 5-17 years with multiple sclerosis.

This clonotype has just one count. The gene calls are TRBV27 and TRBJ1-2, with D perhaps TRBD1 (6 bases). From germline, CDR1 is MNHEY and CDR2 SMNVEV (reference sequence). V gave up 3 bases and J gave up 4 bases, with 15 bases separating them. CDR3 size: 15 residues. CDR3 region: CASSFRQQGGYGYTF. CDR3 sequence (DNA): TGTGCCAGCAGTTTCCGCCAACAGGGTGGCTATGGCTACACCTTC.

This clonotype turned up a few times. The chain recombines TRBV6-7 with TRBJ2-3, with 9 bases aligning to TRBD1. TRBV6-7 is marked as an open reading frame, function uncertain. This CDR3 has 19 residues. Germline trimming cut 5 bases from V and 2 bases from J; bases unmatched to any gene: 17. CDR3 in amino acids: CASSATGGGGAWFTDTQYF. The CDR3 DNA sequence: TGTGCCAGCAGTGCAACAGGGGGCGGCGGAGCCTGGTTCACAGATACGCAGTATTTT.

CDR3 sequence (DNA): TGCAGCGTTGTCACGGCCGGGACCCCGGATACGCAGTATTTT. This translates into CSVVTAGTPDTQYF. The V and J genes are TRBV29-1 and TRBJ2-3; D tentatively reads TRBD1 or TRBD2 (5 bases each). CDR3 length: 14 residues. The ends were cut back, 4 bases at V and 6 bases at J, with 17 bases in the middle. Germline CDR1 SQVTM, CDR2 ANQGSEA.

This clonotype came up a few times. The CDR3 DNA sequence: TGCAGCGTAGGACATCCCGGAGAGCAGTACTTC. Translated, it gives CSVGHPGEQYF. This sequence joins TRBV29-1 and TRBJ2-1; maybe TRBD1 (5 bases). Near its end, the DNA agrees better with TRBJ2-7, so the J call may be wrong. This CDR3 is built from 11 residues. The germline V gene has CDR1 SQVTM and CDR2 ANQGSEA.

The CDR3 nucleotides are TGTGCCAGCAGTTACTACGGAGACACTAACTATGGCTACACCTTC. It specifies CASSYYGDTNYGYTF. V and J are TRBV6-6 and TRBJ1-2; D remains unclear. Germline V gene lookup returns CDR1 MNHNY and CDR2 SVGAGI (reference sequence). This CDR3 has 15 residues. V dropped 1 base and J dropped 0 bases, with 9 bases sitting between them.

V is TRBV5-6 and J is TRBJ2-7, with 9 bases identical to TRBD1. The germline V gene has CDR1 SGHDT and CDR2 YYEEEE. The CDR3 length is 17 residues. V lost 1 base, J lost 0 bases, and 8 bases stayed unmatched. CDR3 coding DNA: TGTGCCAGCAGCTTGCCCCCCACAGGGGGCGTCTCCTACGAGCAGTACTTC. This sequence encodes CASSLPPTGGVSYEQYF.

This chain joins TRBV5-6 and TRBJ2-1; D gene uncertain. The end of the DNA aligns better with TRBJ2-7, so the J call may be wrong. The CDR3 has 16 amino acids. CDR1 and CDR2 (germline): SGHDT, YYEEEE. CDR3 nucleotides: TGTGCCAGCAGCCGGAACGTACAGAACTCCTACAATGGGCAGTACTTC. This gives the protein CASSRNVQNSYNGQYF.

The rearrangement uses TRBV28 and TRBJ2-3, with 7 bases matching TRBD1. The J segment lost 5 bases and the V segment lost 1 base, leaving 9 bases of the junction unmatched. Germline assignment: CDR1 MDHEN and CDR2 SYDVKM. This CDR3 is built from 16 residues. CDR3 in DNA: TGTGCCAGCAGTTTATTCGGGACAGCCGGGGAAGATACGCAGTATTTT. Protein product: CASSLFGTAGEDTQYF.

This clonotype was counted a few times. The chain is built from TRBV12-3 or TRBV12-4 and TRBJ2-3; no reliable D call. Deletions cut 1 base from V and 10 bases from J, with 6 bases between. This CDR3 has 11 residues. CDR3 DNA sequence: TGTGCCAGCAGTTTAGGGGTTCCGCAGTATTTT. Protein: CASSLGVPQYF.

The chain couples TRBV20-1 to TRBJ2-1; 7 bases align to TRBD1. The CDR3 sequence is 11 residues long. Germline lookup yields CDR1 DFQATT and CDR2 SNEGSKA (reference sequence). V gave up 6 bases and J gave up 10 bases; unmatched junction bases: 6. The CDR3 coding sequence is TGCAGTGCGTACAGGGGACGCGAGCAGTTCTTC. It yields the protein CSAYRGREQFF.

V and J are TRBV25-1 and TRBJ2-3; D is perhaps TRBD1 or TRBD2 (5 bases each). Germline loops: CDR1 MGHDK, CDR2 SYGVNS. The ends were cut back, 10 bases at V and 5 bases at J, with 16 bases in the middle. CDR3 length: 13 amino acids. DNA for the CDR3: TGTGCCACCGGATTTGGGGGTCGAGATACGCAGTATTTT. This codes for CATGFGGRDTQYF.

This clonotype was counted only a few times. CDR3 residues: CATSDPGQGAYGYTF. CDR3 coding DNA: TGTGCCACCAGTGACCCGGGACAGGGAGCGTATGGCTACACCTTC. The chain links TRBV24-1 to TRBJ1-2; 9 bases fit TRBD1. The V and J ends lost 4 bases and 5 bases, in that order; junction bases with no gene match: 7. The CDR3 runs 15 residues. Germline CDR1 reads KGHDR; CDR2 reads SFDVKD.

The rearrangement links TRBV25-1 to TRBJ2-1; 7 bases align to TRBD2. This CDR3 contains 16 residues. Germline loops: CDR1 MGHDK, CDR2 SYGVNS. Germline trimming cut 3 bases from V and 0 bases from J; bases unmatched to any gene: 5. The CDR3: CASSERGGSSYNEQFF. In DNA form, the CDR3 reads TGTGCCAGCAGTGAGAGGGGCGGGAGCTCCTACAATGAGCAGTTCTTC.

The chain uses TRBV4-1 and TRBJ2-3; 10 bases agree with TRBD2. V shed 0 bases and J 2 bases; nucleotides not matched to a gene: 2. The CDR3 is 16 residues long. Germline V gene lookup returns CDR1 MGHRA and CDR2 YSYEKL. The chain's CDR3 is CASSQEGLAFTDTQYF. CDR3 nucleotide sequence: TGCGCCAGCAGCCAAGAGGGACTAGCGTTCACAGATACGCAGTATTTT.

In DNA form, the CDR3 reads TGTGCCAGCAGCTACGGACAGTTGAACACTGAAGCTTTCTTT. Translating gives CASSYGQLNTEAFF. The chain is built from TRBV7-2 and TRBJ1-1, with D maybe TRBD1 (6 bases). Trimming removed 4 bases at V and 0 bases at J, with 9 bases between. CDR1 and CDR2 (germline): SGHTA, FQGNSA. The CDR3 loop spans 14 amino acids.

V is TRBV7-2 and J is TRBJ2-3; 8 bases are a match to TRBD2. The CDR3 is 15 residues long. V shed 2 bases and J 3 bases; nucleotides not matched to a gene: 4. The germline V gene has CDR1 SGHTA and CDR2 FQGNSA. The CDR3, as DNA: TGTGCCAGCAGCTTACGCGGGAGGACGACAGATACGCAGTATTTT. The encoded protein is CASSLRGRTTDTQYF.

V usage is TRBV5-1 and J usage is TRBJ2-1, with 9 bases that match TRBD2. With V trimmed by 0 bases and J by 4 bases, 5 bases remained unmatched. This CDR3 contains 16 residues. The germline gives CDR1 SGHRS, CDR2 YFSETQ. The CDR3 here is CASSLAERGDYNEQFF. In DNA, the CDR3 is TGCGCCAGCAGCTTGGCTGAGCGGGGGGATTACAATGAGCAGTTCTTC. Full variable domain (remainder filled in from reference TRBV5-1 and TRBJ2-1): KAGVTQTPRYLIKTRGQQVTLSCSPISGHRSVSWYQQTPGQGLQFLFEYFSETQRNKGNFPGRFSGRQFSNSRSEMNVSTLELGDSALYLCASSLAERGDYNEQFFGPGTRLTVL.

This clonotype has a count of ten or more. This sequence joins TRBV14 and TRBJ2-4; 8 bases are shared with TRBD1. The CDR3 consists of 15 residues. V lost 1 base to trimming and J lost 7 bases; unmatched junction nucleotides: 6. CDR1 is SGHDN, CDR2 FVKESK, per germline. CDR3 in amino acids: CASSQGSQGANIQYF. CDR3 bases: TGTGCCAGCAGCCAAGGATCGCAGGGGGCGAACATTCAGTACTTC.

The chain has TRBV19 and TRBJ2-3; D is possibly TRBD2 (6 bases). Germline V lookup: CDR1 LNHDA, CDR2 SQIVND (reference sequence). V lost 10 bases to trimming and J lost 2 bases, with 13 bases between them. The length of the CDR3 is 13 residues. CDR3 residues: CATAGRLTDTQYF. CDR3 sequence (DNA): TGTGCCACCGCGGGACGGCTCACAGATACGCAGTATTTT.

The chain carries TRBV6-4 and TRBJ2-3; the match to TRBD1 covers 7 bases. V shed 5 bases and J 4 bases; nucleotides not matched to a gene: 6. The CDR3 is 14 residues long. In germline, CDR1 is MRHNA, CDR2 SNTAGT. CDR3 protein: CASSTGVTADTQYF. The DNA of the CDR3 is TGTGCCAGCAGTACAGGGGTGACCGCAGATACGCAGTATTTT.

The rearrangement links TRBV28 to TRBJ2-4; D might be TRBD1 or TRBD2, each matching 5 bases. The J call is in doubt because the DNA end fits TRBJ2-5 better. The V gene's germline CDR1 is MDHEN and CDR2 SYDVKM. The CDR3 covers 15 residues. CDR3 loop: CASSSLPTWGETQYF. CDR3 coding DNA: TGTGCCAGCAGTAGCTTGCCCACCTGGGGGGAGACCCAGTACTTC.

The chain recombines TRBV29-1 with TRBJ2-1; maybe TRBD1 (6 bases). Per the germline V gene, CDR1 is SQVTM and CDR2 is ANQGSEA. This CDR3 contains 12 residues. Trimming removed 4 bases from V and 10 bases from J, with 14 bases in between. This CDR3 is CSVAPQGAEQFF. The DNA for the CDR3 is TGCAGCGTTGCCCCACAGGGTGCCGAGCAGTTCTTC.

V gene TRBV6-5 combines with J gene TRBJ1-2, with unresolved D. V was trimmed by 10 bases and J by 5 bases, leaving 20 bases between them. The CDR3 runs to 14 residues. Germline CDR1 reads MNHEY; CDR2 reads SVGAGI. The CDR3 loop is CATYPGNLCYGYTF. The CDR3 nucleotides are TGTGCCACCTACCCCGGGAACCTCTGTTATGGCTACACCTTC.